The 15 T cell receptor beta chains below were found in one sample sequenced in a study of neurological immune-mediated disorders (dated by TCRdb to between 2017 and 2020). Read against the paper, the sample's time point label means: longitudinal time-point 3. Library preparation was by 5' RACE. The run used an Illumina HiSeq 2500. Through fastp at Q25 and MiXCR, TCRdb rebuilt clones from the public reads, retaining in-frame beta chains. Rows merge per CDR3 protein into single entries with the most common DNA and genes. The sample records approximately 45,000 distinct CDR3 sequences, approximately 13% of which are singletons. Of the sample, 10% to 12% is held by the ten largest clones. Specimen: PBMCs. Every receptor here comes from a young man in good health.

This clonotype came up many times. V and J are TRBV6-5 and TRBJ2-7; 13 positions agree with TRBD2. CDR1 and CDR2 (germline): MNHEY, SVGAGI. V lost 5 bases and J lost 6; bases outside the gene matches: 10. There are 16 residues in the CDR3. CDR3 sequence (DNA): TGTGCCAGCAGTCTAACTAGCGGGAGGGCCCCCAGCGAGCAGTACTTC. Translation gives CASSLTSGRAPSEQYF.

The V gene is TRBV4-2, the J gene TRBJ2-1; 8 bases map to TRBD2. The CDR3 has 16 amino acids. Germline values: CDR1 LGHNA, CDR2 YNFKEQ. V shed 7 bases and J 3 bases; nucleotides not matched to a gene: 11. CDR3 bases: TGTGCCAGCACCCCGGGTCCGGGAGGGGGCTACAATGAGCAGTTCTTC. Translating it yields CASTPGPGGGYNEQFF.

This clonotype was counted at least ten times. The chain has TRBV5-1 and TRBJ2-4; 7 nucleotides agree with TRBD2. CDR3 length equals 15 residues. Unmatched junction bases numbered 6, after V lost 4 bases and J lost 2 bases. The germline V gene encodes CDR1 SGHRS and CDR2 YFSETQ. CDR3 sequence (DNA): TGCGCCAGCAGCGCCAGGGAGGGGACCAAAAACATTCAGTACTTC. As protein: CASSAREGTKNIQYF. The variable domain in full, with the rest retrieved from reference TRBV5-1 and TRBJ2-4, is KAGVTQTPRYLIKTRGQQVTLSCSPISGHRSVSWYQQTPGQGLQFLFEYFSETQRNKGNFPGRFSGRQFSNSRSEMNVSTLELGDSALYLCASSAREGTKNIQYFGAGTRLSVL.

At least ten counts were recorded for this clonotype. The J gene is TRBJ1-5, the V gene TRBV5-5, with 8 bases fitting TRBD1. V shed 4 bases and J 2 bases; nucleotides not matched to a gene: 8. CDR3 length: 16 residues. Germline assignment: CDR1 SGHKS and CDR2 YYEKEE (reference sequence). This chain's CDR3 is CASSRGAGGGNQPQHF. CDR3 nucleotides: TGTGCCAGCAGCCGGGGCGCAGGGGGCGGCAATCAGCCCCAGCATTTT.

This clonotype was detected ten times or more. This sequence joins TRBV5-1 and TRBJ2-5; 7 nucleotides match TRBD1. This CDR3 has 16 residues. The V gene end was trimmed by 4 bases and the J gene end by 2 bases; junction bases not matched to a gene: 11. The germline V gene encodes CDR1 SGHRS and CDR2 YFSETQ. The CDR3: CASSLTRSGQQETQYF. The DNA for the CDR3 is TGCGCCAGCAGCCTGACTCGATCGGGACAGCAAGAGACCCAGTACTTC.

This clonotype has at least ten counts. The chain combines TRBV2 with TRBJ2-3; 12 bases align to TRBD2. The V gene end was trimmed by 7 bases and the J gene end by 3 bases; junction bases not matched to a gene: 5. The CDR3 has 15 residues. In germline, CDR1 is SNHLY, CDR2 FYNNEI. CDR3 in amino acids: CASTLTSGSTDTQYF. DNA for the CDR3: TGTGCCAGCACCCTGACTAGCGGGAGTACAGATACGCAGTATTTT. Complete variable domain (other parts from reference TRBV2 and TRBJ2-3): EPEVTQTPSHQVTQMGQEVILRCVPISNHLYFYWYRQILGQKVEFLVSFYNNEISEKSEIFDDQFSVERPDGSNFTLKIRSTKLEDSAMYFCASTLTSGSTDTQYFGPGTRLTVL.

This clonotype appeared many times. V is TRBV27 and J is TRBJ2-2; D may be TRBD1 (6 bases). Germline V CDR1 and CDR2: MNHEY, SMNVEV (reference sequence). Trimming removed 1 base from V and 8 bases from J, with 14 bases in between. The CDR3 extends over 15 amino acids. The CDR3 region is CASSLWTEKLGELFF. Written as DNA, the CDR3 is TGTGCCAGCAGTTTATGGACAGAAAAATTAGGGGAGCTGTTTTTT.

The sample holds many counts of this clonotype. This rearrangement joins TRBV7-2 to TRBJ2-7; 9 nucleotides agree with TRBD2. V lost 1 base to trimming and J lost 2 bases; unmatched junction nucleotides: 3. Germline V gene data show CDR1 as SGHTA and CDR2 as FQGNSA. The CDR3 spans 15 residues. The CDR3 DNA is TGTGCCAGCAGCTTAGTGTCTAGCGGGACCTACGAGCAGTACTTC. This translates into CASSLVSSGTYEQYF.

This clonotype occurred a few times. The V and J genes are TRBV5-1 and TRBJ2-5; 16 bases fit TRBD2. Unmatched junction bases numbered 14, after V lost 4 bases and J lost 2 bases. The CDR3 length is 20 residues. Per the germline V gene, CDR1 is SGHRS and CDR2 is YFSETQ. Written as DNA, the CDR3 is TGCGCCAGCAGCCTTGAGTTCGGGACTAGCGGGAGGGAGCGGCAAGAGACCCAGTACTTC. This encodes CASSLEFGTSGRERQETQYF.

This clonotype has at least ten counts. The genes are TRBV28 and TRBJ2-7, with 9 bases lining up with TRBD1. Germline CDR1 MDHEN, CDR2 SYDVKM. V gave up 4 bases and J gave up 1 base; unmatched junction bases: 5. The length of the CDR3 is 15 residues. CDR3 region: CASSYDDRGSYEQYF. CDR3 DNA: TGTGCCAGCAGTTATGACGACAGGGGGTCCTACGAGCAGTACTTC.

In its sample, this clonotype was seen many times. V usage is TRBV7-7 and J usage is TRBJ2-3; D possibly corresponds to TRBD2 (6 bases). Germline V lookup: CDR1 SSHAT, CDR2 FNYEAQ (reference sequence). Trimming took off 0 bases at V and 6 bases at J, with 7 bases between the two ends. The CDR3 has 13 amino acids. CDR3 in DNA: TGTGCCAGCAGCTTAGCGGAGGGCGATACGCAGTATTTT. This translates into CASSLAEGDTQYF.

The rearrangement links TRBV28 to TRBJ2-1; 12 bases match TRBD2. With 6 bases clipped from V and 8 bases from J, the junction kept 11 bases outside the gene matches. CDR1 and CDR2 from the germline V gene are MDHEN and SYDVKM. This CDR3 comprises 16 residues. The CDR3 nucleotides read TGTGCCAGCAGAGGATATGGACTAGCGGGGTTCTATGAGCAGTTCTTC. This encodes CASRGYGLAGFYEQFF.

At least ten counts were recorded for this clonotype. The chain combines TRBV5-1 with TRBJ2-5; 10 bases line up with TRBD2. Trimming cost V 4 bases and J 4 bases; bases outside gene matches: 4. The CDR3 totals 14 residues. Germline assignment: CDR1 SGHRS and CDR2 YFSETQ. Here the CDR3 DNA reads TGCGCCAGCAGCCCTAGCGGGAGAGGAGAGACCCAGTACTTC. It translates to CASSPSGRGETQYF.

The table lists this clonotype with many counts. The chain has TRBV25-1 and TRBJ2-7; tentatively, D is TRBD1 (6 bases). This CDR3 is 11 amino acids long. Germline assignment: CDR1 MGHDK and CDR2 SYGVNS. Trimming cost V 6 bases and J 5 bases, with 8 bases left between them. The DNA for the CDR3 is TGTGCCAGCAGCGAGGGGGACGAGCAGTACTTC. Residues: CASSEGDEQYF.

This clonotype was detected ten times or more. V usage is TRBV10-3 and J usage is TRBJ2-2, with 8 bases fitting TRBD2. Per the germline V gene, CDR1 is ENHRY and CDR2 is SYGVKD. The CDR3 is 16 residues long. Losses at the gene ends were 7 bases for V and 6 bases for J; bases not matched to a gene: 13. The CDR3: CAIKGDGRAVSGELFF. In DNA form, the CDR3 reads TGTGCCATCAAAGGGGACGGGAGGGCCGTCTCCGGGGAGCTGTTTTTT.